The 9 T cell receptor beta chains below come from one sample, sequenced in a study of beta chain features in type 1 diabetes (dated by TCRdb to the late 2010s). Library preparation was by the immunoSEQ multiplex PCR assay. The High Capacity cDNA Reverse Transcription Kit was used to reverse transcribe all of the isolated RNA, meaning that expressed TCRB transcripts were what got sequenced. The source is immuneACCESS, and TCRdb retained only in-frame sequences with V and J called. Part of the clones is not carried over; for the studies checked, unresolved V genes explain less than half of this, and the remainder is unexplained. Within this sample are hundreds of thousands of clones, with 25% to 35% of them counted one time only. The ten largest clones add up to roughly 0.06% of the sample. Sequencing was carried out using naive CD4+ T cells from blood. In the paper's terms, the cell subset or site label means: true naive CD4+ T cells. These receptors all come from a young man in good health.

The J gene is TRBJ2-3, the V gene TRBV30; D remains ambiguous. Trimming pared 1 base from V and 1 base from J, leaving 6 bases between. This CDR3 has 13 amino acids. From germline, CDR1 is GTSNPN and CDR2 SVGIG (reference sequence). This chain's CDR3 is CAWSAGRTDTQYF. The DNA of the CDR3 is TGTGCCTGGAGTGCGGGCCGCACAGATACGCAGTATTTT.

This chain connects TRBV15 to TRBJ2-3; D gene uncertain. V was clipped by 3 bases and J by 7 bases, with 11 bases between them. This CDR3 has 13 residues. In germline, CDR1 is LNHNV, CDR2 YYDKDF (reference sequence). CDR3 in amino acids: CATSRLVDNTQYF. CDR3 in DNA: TGTGCCACCAGCAGGCTTGTAGATAATACGCAGTATTTT.

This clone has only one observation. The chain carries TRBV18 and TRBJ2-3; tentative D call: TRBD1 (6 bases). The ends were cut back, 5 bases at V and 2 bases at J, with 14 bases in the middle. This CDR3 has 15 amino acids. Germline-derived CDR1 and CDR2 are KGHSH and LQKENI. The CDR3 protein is CASSAQQGTTDTQYF. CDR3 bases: TGTGCCAGCTCAGCGCAGCAGGGGACCACAGATACGCAGTATTTT.

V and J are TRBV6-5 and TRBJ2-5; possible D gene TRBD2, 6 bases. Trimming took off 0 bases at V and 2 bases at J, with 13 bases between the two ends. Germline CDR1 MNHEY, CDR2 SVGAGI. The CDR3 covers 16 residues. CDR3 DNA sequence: TGTGCCAGCAGTTACTCGGTGGGACTTGCACAAGAGACCCAGTACTTC. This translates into CASSYSVGLAQETQYF.

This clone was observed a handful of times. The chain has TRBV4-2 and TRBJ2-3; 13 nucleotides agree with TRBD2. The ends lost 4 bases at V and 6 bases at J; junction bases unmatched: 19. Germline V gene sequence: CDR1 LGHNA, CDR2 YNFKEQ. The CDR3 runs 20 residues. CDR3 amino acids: CASSLRSLSGGLAGSDTQYF. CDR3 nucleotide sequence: TGTGCCAGCAGCCTACGGAGTCTGTCAGGGGGACTAGCGGGATCTGATACGCAGTATTTT.

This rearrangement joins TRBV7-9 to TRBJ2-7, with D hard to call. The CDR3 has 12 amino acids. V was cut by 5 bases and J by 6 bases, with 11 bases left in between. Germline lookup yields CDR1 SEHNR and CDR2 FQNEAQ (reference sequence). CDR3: CASSPTGPEQYF. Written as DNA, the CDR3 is TGTGCCAGCAGCCCGACTGGACCCGAGCAGTACTTC.

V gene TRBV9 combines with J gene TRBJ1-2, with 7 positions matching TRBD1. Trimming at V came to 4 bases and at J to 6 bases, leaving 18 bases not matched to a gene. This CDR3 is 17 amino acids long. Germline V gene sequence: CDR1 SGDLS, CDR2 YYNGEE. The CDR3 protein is CASSQRYTGQPRDGYTF. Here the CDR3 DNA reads TGTGCCAGCAGCCAGCGTTACACGGGACAGCCAAGAGATGGCTACACCTTC.

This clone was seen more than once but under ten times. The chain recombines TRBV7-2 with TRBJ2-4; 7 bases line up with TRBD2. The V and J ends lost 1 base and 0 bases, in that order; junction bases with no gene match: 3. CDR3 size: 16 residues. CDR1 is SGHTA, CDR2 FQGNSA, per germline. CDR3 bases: TGTGCCAGCAGCTTAGTTCTAGCGGCAGCCAAAAACATTCAGTACTTC. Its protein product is CASSLVLAAAKNIQYF.

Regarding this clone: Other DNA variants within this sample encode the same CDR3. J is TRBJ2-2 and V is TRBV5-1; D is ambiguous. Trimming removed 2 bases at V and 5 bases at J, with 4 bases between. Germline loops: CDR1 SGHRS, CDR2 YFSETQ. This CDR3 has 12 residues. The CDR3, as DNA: TGCGCCAGCAGCTTTGGTACCGGGGAGCTGTTTTTT. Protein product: CASSFGTGELFF.